These 12 T cell receptor beta chains were sequenced from one sample in a study of neurological immune-mediated disorders. Time point denoted: longitudinal time-point 1 (baseline). TCRdb passed the 5' RACE reads through MiXCR, listing each CDR3 protein once. The table lists tens of thousands of distinct CDR3 sequences, roughly 13% of them singletons. Material for sequencing was PBMCs. The receptor set was obtained from a female donor with HTLV-1-associated myelopathy (HAM/TSP).

This clonotype was observed at least ten times. The CDR3 DNA reads as TGTGCCAGCAGTTTCGGGGGCTGGGGAAGTGGCAATCAGCCCCAGCATTTT. Protein: CASSFGGWGSGNQPQHF. The V call is TRBV12-3 or TRBV12-4, the J call TRBJ1-5, with a weak D call TRBD1 (6 bases). There are 17 residues in the CDR3. The germline V and J ends were trimmed by 3 bases and 2 bases, with 17 bases remaining between them.

Concerning this clonotype itself: A much larger clone lies a single base off, so this may be a read error. This rearrangement joins TRBV20-1 to TRBJ2-5, with a tentative D call TRBD2 (5 bases). Germline V gene lookup returns CDR1 DFQATT and CDR2 SNEGSKA (reference sequence). The CDR3 runs 12 residues. As DNA, the CDR3 is TGCAGTGCTAACGGGATTCAAGAGACCCGGTACTTC. Translation gives CSANGIQETRYF.

Comment on this clonotype: A much larger clone lies a single base off, so this may be a read error. The chain uses TRBV6-2 or TRBV6-3 and TRBJ2-7, with D possibly TRBD1 on 6 matching bases. The CDR3 length is 13 residues. Germline V gene sequence: CDR1 MNHEY, CDR2 SVGEGT. The CDR3 DNA reads TGTGTCAGCTTCACAGGGTCGGGCTACGAGCAGTACTTC. Its translation is CVSFTGSGYEQYF.

There are many counts of this clonotype. The gene calls are TRBV28 and TRBJ2-7; TRBD1 matches 8 bases. V was clipped by 7 bases and J by 2 bases; unmatched bases: 4. The CDR3 is 13 amino acids. Per the germline V gene, CDR1 is MDHEN and CDR2 is SYDVKM. This chain's CDR3 is CASTPGQAYEQYF. The CDR3 DNA is TGTGCCAGCACACCGGGACAGGCCTACGAGCAGTACTTC.

This clonotype was recorded at least ten times. The chain uses TRBV7-3 and TRBJ2-2; no definite D call. Trimming removed 6 bases from V and 2 bases from J, with 10 bases in between. The length of the CDR3 is 14 residues. Germline CDR1 reads SGHTA; CDR2 reads FQGTGA. CDR3 protein: CASSFRLNTGELFF. The CDR3 bases are TGTGCCAGCAGTTTTCGGCTAAACACCGGGGAGCTGTTTTTT.

There are a few counts of this clonotype. The J gene is TRBJ2-7, the V gene TRBV5-1, with TRBD2 matching over 7 bases. Trimming at V came to 3 bases and at J to 0 bases, leaving 15 bases not matched to a gene. The CDR3 sequence is 18 residues long. The germline V gene encodes CDR1 SGHRS and CDR2 YFSETQ. CDR3 amino acids: CASSWGGNSETNSYEQYF. CDR3 nucleotides: TGCGCCAGCAGCTGGGGGGGTAACAGCGAAACAAACTCCTACGAGCAGTACTTC.

The sample holds many counts of this clonotype. J is TRBJ2-3 and V is TRBV3-1; possibly TRBD2 for D (6 bases). The ends were cut back, 4 bases at V and 2 bases at J, with 16 bases in the middle. The CDR3 sequence is 16 residues long. Per the germline V gene, CDR1 is LGHDT and CDR2 is YNNKEL (reference sequence). CDR3 sequence: CASSLTPGLNTDTQYF. In nucleotides, the CDR3 is TGTGCCAGCAGCCTAACTCCGGGACTCAACACAGATACGCAGTATTTT.

This chain connects TRBV5-6 to TRBJ1-4; TRBD1 matches at 8 bases. With 4 bases clipped from V and 8 bases from J, the junction kept 10 bases outside the gene matches. CDR1 is SGHDT, CDR2 YYEEEE, per germline. The CDR3 has 15 residues. As DNA, the CDR3 is TGTGCCAGCAGCCTACGGACAGGGACCAACGAAAAACTGTTTTTT. It codes for CASSLRTGTNEKLFF.

This clonotype was counted many times. This chain uses TRBV5-5 with TRBJ2-1; TRBD1 aligns across 7 bases. From germline, CDR1 is SGHKS and CDR2 YYEKEE (reference sequence). The CDR3 runs 14 residues. Unmatched junction bases numbered 1, after V lost 0 bases and J lost 4 bases. The CDR3 sequence is CASSLGQGYNEQFF. CDR3 DNA: TGTGCCAGCAGCTTGGGACAGGGTTACAATGAGCAGTTCTTC.

This clonotype was picked up many times. This chain connects TRBV5-1 to TRBJ2-2; D is undetermined. The germline V gene encodes CDR1 SGHRS and CDR2 YFSETQ. Trimming stripped 2 bases from V and 6 bases from J, with 5 bases between. The CDR3 is made up of 12 amino acids. The CDR3 here is CASSFAAGELFF. CDR3 DNA sequence: TGCGCCAGCAGCTTCGCTGCCGGGGAGCTGTTTTTT.

The V call is TRBV7-2, the J call TRBJ2-5; 7 bases align to TRBD2. J gave up 2 bases and V 6 bases, and 6 bases lay outside the gene matches. The V gene's germline CDR1 is SGHTA and CDR2 FQGNSA. There are 14 residues in the CDR3. CDR3 residues: CASRYPGLQETQYF. The DNA of the CDR3 is TGTGCCAGCAGATATCCGGGACTACAAGAGACCCAGTACTTC.

This clonotype has more than one count but fewer than ten. This chain connects TRBV28 to TRBJ2-5; weak D call: TRBD1 (6 bases). Germline CDR1 reads MDHEN; CDR2 reads SYDVKM. There are 15 residues in the CDR3. V was clipped by 5 bases and J by 1 base, with 14 bases between them. The CDR3, as DNA: TGTGCCAGCAGTACCGGGACACCGGGCCAAGAGACCCAGTACTTC. This gives the protein CASSTGTPGQETQYF.